These 5 T cell receptor beta chains were sequenced from one sample in a study of shared clonotypes between healthy human individuals. Using immunoSEQ multiplex PCR, the repertoire was profiled, and TCRdb retains in-frame clones only, with some absent. The table includes 950,000 to 1,100,000 clones, around 78% detected once. The sample was memory CD4+ T cells from PBMCs. Subset reported: CD45RA-negative fraction. The receptors originated from a man between 18 and 35 years old in good health. Some clones in this sample may be carry-over from other donors' samples.

J is TRBJ1-1 and V is TRBV6-5; the D is unclear. Germline assignment: CDR1 MNHEY and CDR2 SVGAGI. The CDR3 totals 16 residues. The V end was cut by 0 bases, the J end by 0 bases, with 11 bases between. CDR3 nucleotide sequence: TGTGCCAGCAGTTACTCTTACAGCAGAATGAACACTGAAGCTTTCTTT. Translated, it gives CASSYSYSRMNTEAFF.

Remarks on this clone: Just one base apart from a much larger clone, this may be a read error. This chain connects TRBV29-1 to TRBJ2-7; 7 bases map to TRBD2. Germline V gene sequence: CDR1 SQVTM, CDR2 ANQGSEA. The J segment lost 1 base and the V segment lost 7 bases, leaving 10 bases of the junction unmatched. The CDR3 is 14 amino acids. DNA of the CDR3: TGCAGCGCAGCCCCGGGGGGACGGTCCTACGAGCAGTACTTC. Translation gives CSAAPGGRSYEQYF.

The chain couples TRBV15 to TRBJ1-1; D remains ambiguous. V lost 0 bases to trimming and J lost 8 bases, with 13 bases between them. The CDR3 is 14 residues long. Germline CDR1 is LNHNV and CDR2 is YYDKDF (reference sequence). The CDR3 nucleotides read TGTGCCACCAGCAGAGATCTCCGACCTACCGAAGCTTTCTTT. This sequence encodes CATSRDLRPTEAFF.

This clone was found a few times. CDR3 region: CASSTGLAGLREQFF. The DNA for the CDR3 is TGTGCCAGCAGCACGGGACTAGCGGGACTTCGTGAGCAGTTCTTC. The chain carries TRBV11-3 and TRBJ2-1; 13 positions agree with TRBD2. Germline V CDR1 and CDR2: SGHNT, YENEEA. The CDR3 length is 15 residues. The trim removed 5 bases at V and 9 bases at J, leaving 7 bases unmatched. The full variable domain, rest sourced from reference TRBV11-3 and TRBJ2-1, is EAGVVQSPRYKIIEKKQPVAFWCNPISGHNTLYWYLQNLGQGPELLIRYENEEAVDDSQLPKDRFSAERLKGVDSTLKIQPAELGDSAVYLCASSTGLAGLREQFFGPGTRLTVL.

A few counts support this clone. The chain employs TRBV6-1 and TRBJ2-1; no clear D gene. CDR3 length: 14 residues. Trimming left V 8 bases short and J 0 bases short, with 11 bases between. Germline assignment: CDR1 MNHNS and CDR2 SASEGT. The CDR3 DNA is TGTGCCAGCCACACTTGGAGCTCCTACAATGAGCAGTTCTTC. Translated: CASHTWSSYNEQFF.